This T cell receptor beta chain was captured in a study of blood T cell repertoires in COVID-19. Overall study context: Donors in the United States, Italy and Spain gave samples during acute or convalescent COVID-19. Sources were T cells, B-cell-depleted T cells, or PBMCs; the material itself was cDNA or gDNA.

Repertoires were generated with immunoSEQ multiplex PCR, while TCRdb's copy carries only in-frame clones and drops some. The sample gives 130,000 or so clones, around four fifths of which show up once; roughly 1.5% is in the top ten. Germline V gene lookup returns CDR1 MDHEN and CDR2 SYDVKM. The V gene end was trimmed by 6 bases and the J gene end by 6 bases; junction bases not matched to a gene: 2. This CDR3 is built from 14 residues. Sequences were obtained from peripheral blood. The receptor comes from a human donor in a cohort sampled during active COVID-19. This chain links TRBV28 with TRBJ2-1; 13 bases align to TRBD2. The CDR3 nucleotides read TGTGCCAGCAGGACTAGCGGGAGGACCAATGAGCAGTTCTTC. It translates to CASRTSGRTNEQFF.